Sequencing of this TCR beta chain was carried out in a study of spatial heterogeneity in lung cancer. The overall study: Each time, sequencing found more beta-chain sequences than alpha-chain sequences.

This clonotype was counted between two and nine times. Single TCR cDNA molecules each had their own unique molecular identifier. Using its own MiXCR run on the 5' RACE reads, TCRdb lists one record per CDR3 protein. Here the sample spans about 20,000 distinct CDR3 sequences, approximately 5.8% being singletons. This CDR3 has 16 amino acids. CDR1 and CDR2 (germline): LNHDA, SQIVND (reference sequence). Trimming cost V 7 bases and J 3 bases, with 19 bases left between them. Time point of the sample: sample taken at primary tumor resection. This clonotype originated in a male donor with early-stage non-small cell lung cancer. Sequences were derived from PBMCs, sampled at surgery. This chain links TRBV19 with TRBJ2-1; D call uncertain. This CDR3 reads CASKARATVVYNEQFF. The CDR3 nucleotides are TGTGCCAGTAAGGCACGTGCGACGGTAGTCTACAATGAGCAGTTCTTC. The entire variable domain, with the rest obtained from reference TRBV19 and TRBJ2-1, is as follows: DGGITQSPKYLFRKEGQNVTLSCEQNLNHDAMYWYRQDPGQGLRLIYYSQIVNDFQKGDIAEGYSVSREKKESFPLTVTSAQKNPTAFYLCASKARATVVYNEQFFGPGTRLTVL.